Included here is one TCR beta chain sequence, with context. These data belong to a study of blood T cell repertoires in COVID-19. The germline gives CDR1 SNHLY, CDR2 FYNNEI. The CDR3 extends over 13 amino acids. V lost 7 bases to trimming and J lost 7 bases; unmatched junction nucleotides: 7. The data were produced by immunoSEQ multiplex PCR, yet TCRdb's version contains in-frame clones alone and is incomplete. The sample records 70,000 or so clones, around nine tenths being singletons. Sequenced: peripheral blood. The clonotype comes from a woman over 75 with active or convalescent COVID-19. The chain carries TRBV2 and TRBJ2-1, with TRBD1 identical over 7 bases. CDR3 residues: CASTGDSWNEQFF. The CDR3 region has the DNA TGTGCCAGCACCGGGGACAGTTGGAATGAGCAGTTCTTC.